Shown below are 14 T cell receptor beta chains from a single sample sequenced in a study of blood T cell repertoires in COVID-19 (dated by TCRdb to 2020 to 2022). The library relied on the immunoSEQ multiplex PCR assay. Imported from immuneACCESS, the table was reduced by TCRdb to in-frame sequences with V and J called. These copies leave out some clones; in studies compared against another copy, an unresolved V gene accounts for under half, and the cause of the remainder is not known. In all, the sample holds 70,000 or so clones, and roughly three quarters of those were seen once. The ten largest clones capture approximately 45% of the sample. Specimen: peripheral blood. The receptor source for this set is a human donor in a cohort sampled during active COVID-19.

The chain links TRBV13 to TRBJ1-1; TRBD1 might be the D (6 bases). Per germline, CDR1 PRHDT and CDR2 FYEKMQ (reference sequence). V was cut by 5 bases and J by 1 base, with 11 bases left in between. The CDR3 has 14 residues. The CDR3 is CASSTPGQNTEAFF. CDR3 coding DNA: TGTGCCAGCAGCACTCCGGGACAGAACACTGAAGCTTTCTTT.

This clone was counted only a few times. This sequence joins TRBV2 and TRBJ1-1; weak D call: TRBD1 (6 bases). The CDR3 has 15 residues. Germline lookup yields CDR1 SNHLY and CDR2 FYNNEI. Trimming pared 7 bases from V and 5 bases from J, leaving 20 bases between. The CDR3 coding sequence is TGTGCCAGCAAGGCAGAAGGGGGTTCGTTGACTGAAGCTTTCTTT. Protein: CASKAEGGSLTEAFF.

This clone was observed a handful of times. The J gene is TRBJ2-3, the V gene TRBV24-1; D is unresolved. Germline V CDR1 and CDR2: KGHDR, SFDVKD. This CDR3 is 17 amino acids long. Trimming removed 4 bases from V and 1 base from J, with 17 bases in between. CDR3: CATSDPNPVSGTDTQYF. CDR3 sequence (DNA): TGTGCCACCAGTGACCCCAATCCTGTCAGCGGCACAGATACGCAGTATTTT.

There are many counts of this clone. DNA for the CDR3: TGTGCCAGCAGGCGACAGGGGGCTGATCAGCCCCAGCATTTT. Translating it yields CASRRQGADQPQHF. The chain has TRBV6-5 and TRBJ1-5, with 10 positions matching TRBD1. V dropped 6 bases and J dropped 5; count of bases not matched to a gene: 4. The CDR3 extends over 14 amino acids. The germline CDR1 and CDR2 sequences are MNHEY and SVGAGI.

This clone was seen only a few times. The rearrangement uses TRBV6-6 and TRBJ1-1; D is undetermined. Germline CDR1 MNHNY, CDR2 SVGAGI (reference sequence). The CDR3 sequence is 13 residues long. With 7 bases removed from V and 5 bases from J, the gap between germline ends came to 14 bases. The CDR3: CASTLKAVTEAFF. For the CDR3, the DNA is TGTGCCAGCACCTTGAAGGCGGTAACTGAAGCTTTCTTT.

The chain links TRBV11-3 to TRBJ1-1; D may be TRBD1 (5 bases). The V and J ends lost 5 bases and 4 bases respectively, with 20 bases between them. Germline CDR1 SGHNT, CDR2 YENEEA. This CDR3 contains 16 residues. CDR3 nucleotides: TGTGCCAGCAGCCTGACACGTAGGAAGCAGGGCACTGAAGCTTTCTTT. The encoded protein is CASSLTRRKQGTEAFF.

This clone was detected only a few times. The chain couples TRBV11-2 to TRBJ1-2, with unresolved D. Trimming stripped 5 bases from V and 0 bases from J, with 10 bases between. CDR1 and CDR2 from the germline V gene are SGHAT and FQNNGV. This CDR3 has 14 amino acids. CDR3 sequence (DNA): TGTGCCAGCAGCGGCCTTGCCGCTAACTATGGCTACACCTTC. Translating it yields CASSGLAANYGYTF.

The chain is built from TRBV6-5 and TRBJ2-2, with D possibly matching TRBD1 (5 bases). V shed 0 bases and J shed 4 bases, with 12 bases lying between them. CDR3 length equals 16 residues. Germline V gives CDR1 MNHEY, CDR2 SVGAGI. CDR3 residues: CASSYSKGVATGELFF. Written as DNA, the CDR3 is TGTGCCAGCAGTTACTCGAAAGGGGTTGCCACCGGGGAGCTGTTTTTT.

The V gene is TRBV7-9, the J gene TRBJ2-5; 8 positions agree with TRBD1. The V segment lost 4 bases and the J segment 5 bases; nucleotides outside the gene matches: 0. The CDR3 length is 12 residues. CDR1 is SEHNR and CDR2 is FQNEAQ in the germline V gene (reference sequence). The CDR3 is CASSWDRETQYF. CDR3 sequence (DNA): TGTGCCAGCAGCTGGGACAGGGAGACCCAGTACTTC.

This clone appeared a single time. This chain uses TRBV9 with TRBJ2-5; 11 nucleotides agree with TRBD2. CDR1 is SGDLS and CDR2 is YYNGEE in the germline V gene. The V and J ends lost 4 bases and 2 bases, in that order; junction bases with no gene match: 7. CDR3 size: 16 residues. The CDR3 sequence: CASSLGTSGIQETQYF. In nucleotides, the CDR3 is TGTGCCAGCAGCCTAGGGACTAGCGGCATACAAGAGACCCAGTACTTC.

V and J are TRBV28 and TRBJ1-1, with TRBD1 as a possible D gene (5 bases). CDR1 MDHEN and CDR2 SYDVKM come from the germline V gene. CDR3 length equals 14 residues. The V end was cut by 7 bases, the J end by 6 bases, with 18 bases between. The CDR3 reads CASTQLGGGPEAFF. CDR3 DNA: TGTGCCAGCACCCAACTCGGGGGTGGGCCTGAAGCTTTCTTT.

V gene TRBV19 combines with J gene TRBJ2-1, with TRBD2 matching over 7 bases. V shed 3 bases and J 8 bases; nucleotides not matched to a gene: 10. The CDR3 is 15 residues long. Germline loops: CDR1 LNHDA, CDR2 SQIVND (reference sequence). CDR3 sequence reads: CASSMGSGSGYEQFF. The CDR3 nucleotides are TGTGCCAGTAGTATGGGGAGTGGTAGCGGGTATGAGCAGTTCTTC. Combining the CDR3 with reference TRBV19 and TRBJ2-1 gives the whole variable domain DGGITQSPKYLFRKEGQNVTLSCEQNLNHDAMYWYRQDPGQGLRLIYYSQIVNDFQKGDIAEGYSVSREKKESFPLTVTSAQKNPTAFYLCASSMGSGSGYEQFFGPGTRLTVL.

The J gene is TRBJ2-2, the V gene TRBV28, with 8 bases identical to TRBD1. CDR1 is MDHEN and CDR2 is SYDVKM in the germline V gene. CDR3 length: 14 residues. With 10 bases clipped from V and 3 bases from J, the junction kept 7 bases outside the gene matches. In nucleotides, the CDR3 is TGTGCCACATGGCAGGGGGCCGACACCGGGGAGCTGTTTTTT. It encodes CATWQGADTGELFF.

This chain links TRBV5-6 with TRBJ1-2; the D is unclear. Trimming pared 3 bases from V and 2 bases from J, leaving 8 bases between. The CDR3 has 13 amino acids. Germline V CDR1 and CDR2: SGHDT, YYEEEE. CDR3 region: CASSSDTNYGYTF. The CDR3 coding sequence is TGTGCCAGCAGCTCAGACACCAACTATGGCTACACCTTC.